The 29 T cell receptor beta chains presented below share a single source sample, sequenced in a study of T cells and Merkel cell carcinoma outcomes. Sequenced by immunoSEQ multiplex PCR; TCRdb stores in-frame clones only, minus some. Among about 15,000 clones listed, over 80% were seen once. Sequencing was done on a sample of tumor tissue from Merkel cell carcinoma. Receptors originate from a human donor with Merkel cell carcinoma.

The chain employs TRBV27 and TRBJ2-7; D is ambiguous. V was shortened by 2 bases and J by 3 bases, with 11 bases between the two germline ends. CDR1 and CDR2 (germline): MNHEY, SMNVEV (reference sequence). The length of the CDR3 is 14 residues. The CDR3: CASSLGGGRYEQYF. CDR3 nucleotides: TGTGCCAGCAGTTTAGGTGGCGGACGCTACGAGCAGTACTTC.

This clone was counted a few times. The chain has TRBV6-5 and TRBJ1-6, with D unresolved. The CDR3 sequence is 16 residues long. The ends were cut back, 0 bases at V and 9 bases at J, with 15 bases in the middle. Germline V CDR1 and CDR2: MNHEY, SVGAGI. For the CDR3, the DNA is TGTGCCAGCAGTTACTCGATGGTTACCCCAGGTTCACCCCTCCACTTT. Translating it yields CASSYSMVTPGSPLHF.

J is TRBJ1-4 and V is TRBV18; D not resolved. Germline lookup yields CDR1 KGHSH and CDR2 LQKENI. Trimming took off 3 bases at V and 3 bases at J, with 11 bases between the two ends. The CDR3 contains 15 residues. CDR3 loop: CASSPVNRPNEKLFF. CDR3 bases: TGTGCCAGCTCACCGGTTAACAGACCTAATGAAAAACTGTTTTTT.

The gene calls are TRBV27 and TRBJ2-3, with no clear D. This CDR3 region has 16 residues. Germline-derived CDR1 and CDR2 are MNHEY and SMNVEV (reference sequence). V lost 3 bases and J 3 bases, leaving 16 bases between the germline ends. CDR3 amino acids: CASSLAPDGQTDTQYF. The CDR3 DNA follows: TGTGCCAGCAGTTTGGCCCCGGACGGCCAAACAGATACGCAGTATTTT.

Here the CDR3 reads CASGIREAGDTQYF. The CDR3 DNA is TGTGCCAGCGGAATCAGGGAGGCTGGAGATACGCAGTATTTT. The chain is built from TRBV7-9 and TRBJ2-3; a possible D gene is TRBD2 (6 bases). The CDR3 runs 14 residues. V was cut by 8 bases and J by 5 bases, with 17 bases left in between. Germline CDR1 reads SEHNR; CDR2 reads FQNEAQ (reference sequence).

This sequence joins TRBV9 and TRBJ2-5, with D maybe TRBD1 (6 bases). The V end lost 4 bases, the J end lost 0 bases, and 10 bases lay between the germline ends. The CDR3 has 14 residues. CDR1 and CDR2 from the germline V gene are SGDLS and YYNGEE. The CDR3 nucleotides are TGTGCCAGCAGCCCCACAGGGTACCAAGAGACCCAGTACTTC. This sequence encodes CASSPTGYQETQYF.

The chain employs TRBV6-1 and TRBJ1-5; tentative D call: TRBD1 (5 bases). Germline V gene lookup returns CDR1 MNHNS and CDR2 SASEGT. V gave up 4 bases and J gave up 0 bases, with 10 bases separating them. The length of the CDR3 is 15 residues. CDR3 region: CASSVWTNSNQPQHF. As DNA, the CDR3 is TGTGCCAGCAGTGTTTGGACAAATAGCAATCAGCCCCAGCATTTT.

About this clone: Other DNA sequences in the same sample also yield this CDR3. The chain couples TRBV9 to TRBJ2-3; TRBD2 matches 12 bases. The CDR3 sequence is 17 residues long. Germline loops: CDR1 SGDLS, CDR2 YYNGEE. V dropped 0 bases and J dropped 3; count of bases not matched to a gene: 5. CDR3 protein: CASSVEWGTSGTDTQYF. The CDR3 DNA follows: TGTGCCAGCAGCGTAGAATGGGGGACTAGCGGGACAGATACGCAGTATTTT. Drawing the rest from reference TRBV9 and TRBJ2-3, the complete variable domain is DSGVTQTPKHLITATGQRVTLRCSPRSGDLSVYWYQQSLDQGLQFLIQYYNGEERAKGNILERFSAQQFPDLHSELNLSSLELGDSALYFCASSVEWGTSGTDTQYFGPGTRLTVL.

The chain recombines TRBV5-1 with TRBJ1-1; TRBD1 might be the D (6 bases). Germline V lookup: CDR1 SGHRS, CDR2 YFSETQ. This CDR3 has 15 residues. Trimming pared 4 bases from V and 2 bases from J, leaving 15 bases between. The CDR3 region is CASSPSRTANTEAFF. CDR3 DNA: TGCGCCAGCAGCCCGTCCCGGACAGCCAACACTGAAGCTTTCTTT.

This sequence joins TRBV5-1 and TRBJ2-2; D might be TRBD2 (6 bases). Looked up from germline, CDR1 is SGHRS and CDR2 is YFSETQ. CDR3 length equals 16 residues. V lost 4 bases, J lost 3 bases, and 16 bases lay in between. This CDR3 reads CASSLREDGYTGELFF. Here the CDR3 DNA reads TGCGCCAGCAGCCTAAGGGAGGACGGGTACACCGGGGAGCTGTTTTTT.

The gene calls are TRBV30 and TRBJ1-6; D call uncertain. Germline V gene sequence: CDR1 GTSNPN, CDR2 SVGIG (reference sequence). The CDR3 runs to 13 residues. V lost 7 bases and J lost 9, with 16 bases in between. The CDR3 DNA reads TGTGCCTACAAGTCCCGGAATGCTTCACCCCTCCACTTT. It encodes CAYKSRNASPLHF.

This chain uses TRBV7-9 with TRBJ1-2; 7 nucleotides match TRBD1. V lost 7 bases, J lost 7 bases, and 9 bases stayed unmatched. The CDR3 is 13 amino acids. Germline-derived CDR1 and CDR2 are SEHNR and FQNEAQ (reference sequence). The CDR3 loop reads CASTLDRVGGYTF. The DNA for the CDR3 is TGTGCCAGCACCCTTGACAGGGTGGGTGGCTACACCTTC.

V and J are TRBV5-6 and TRBJ1-4; possible D gene TRBD1, 5 bases. CDR1 SGHDT and CDR2 YYEEEE come from the germline V gene. This CDR3 is 15 amino acids long. The V and J ends lost 3 bases and 7 bases respectively, with 16 bases between them. DNA for the CDR3: TGTGCCAGCAGCTACCAGGGTTTCGCTCGTGAAAAACTGTTTTTT. Amino acid sequence: CASSYQGFAREKLFF.

This clone was counted only a few times. J is TRBJ1-1 and V is TRBV7-9, with TRBD1 identical over 7 bases. CDR1 SEHNR and CDR2 FQNEAQ come from the germline V gene (reference sequence). After removal of 1 base from V and 1 base from J, the junction contained 0 bases not matched to a gene. The CDR3 extends over 14 amino acids. The CDR3 spells CASSLDRGNTEAFF. Here the CDR3 DNA reads TGTGCCAGCAGCTTAGACAGGGGGAACACTGAAGCTTTCTTT. The full variable domain, rest sourced from reference TRBV7-9 and TRBJ1-1, is DTGVSQNPRHKITKRGQNVTFRCDPISEHNRLYWYRQTLGQGPEFLTYFQNEAQLEKSRLLSDRFSAERPKGSFSTLEIQRTEQGDSAMYLCASSLDRGNTEAFFGQGTRLTVV.

The CDR3 here is CATQVGTRKNEQYF. In DNA, the CDR3 is TGTGCCACTCAGGTGGGGACGAGGAAGAACGAGCAGTACTTC. V and J are TRBV6-5 and TRBJ2-7, with D possibly called TRBD1 or TRBD2 (5 bases each). Germline CDR1 is MNHEY and CDR2 is SVGAGI. CDR3 length equals 14 residues. V lost 10 bases to trimming and J lost 5 bases, with 21 bases between them.

The chain couples TRBV11-2 to TRBJ1-1; D unresolved. Germline CDR1 and CDR2: SGHAT and FQNNGV. Trimming took 4 bases from V and 2 from J, leaving 11 bases between them. This CDR3 is 14 amino acids long. The CDR3 spells CASSSQRVNTEAFF. The DNA of the CDR3 is TGTGCCAGCAGCTCACAGAGAGTCAACACTGAAGCTTTCTTT.

As concerns this clone: This sample includes further DNA sequences coding for the same CDR3. V and J are TRBV7-2 and TRBJ1-2; 7 bases map to TRBD1. The junction had 4 bases not matched to a gene; V was cut back by 5 bases and J by 1 base. Germline V gene lookup returns CDR1 SGHTA and CDR2 FQGNSA. CDR3 size: 14 residues. The CDR3 nucleotides are TGTGCCAGCAGCCAGACAGGGAATAACTATGGCTACACCTTC. Protein: CASSQTGNNYGYTF.

V gene TRBV6-1 combines with J gene TRBJ1-4, with a possible D match to TRBD1 (5 bases). Germline V gene sequence: CDR1 MNHNS, CDR2 SASEGT. The V end lost 5 bases, the J end lost 3 bases, and 10 bases lay between the germline ends. There are 14 residues in the CDR3. CDR3 in DNA: TGTGCCAGCAGTCAGGGTCCGGCTAATGAAAAACTGTTTTTT. Amino acid sequence: CASSQGPANEKLFF.

The rearrangement uses TRBV13 and TRBJ2-7, with D possibly TRBD1 on 6 matching bases. The CDR3 extends over 14 amino acids. The V end lost 8 bases, the J end lost 1 base, and 15 bases lay between the germline ends. Looked up from germline, CDR1 is PRHDT and CDR2 is FYEKMQ (reference sequence). The CDR3 DNA follows: TGTGCCAGCTCTCGATTCGGACAGTCCTACGAGCAGTACTTC. As protein: CASSRFGQSYEQYF.

The rearrangement uses TRBV27 and TRBJ2-3, with D maybe TRBD2 (5 bases). V lost 3 bases and J 0 bases, leaving 13 bases between the germline ends. The CDR3 has 16 amino acids. Per the germline V gene, CDR1 is MNHEY and CDR2 is SMNVEV (reference sequence). The CDR3 DNA is TGTGCCAGCAGTTTTGGGAACCGGAGGAGCACAGATACGCAGTATTTT. This sequence encodes CASSFGNRRSTDTQYF.

In DNA form, the CDR3 reads TGTGCCAGTACCCACGGACAGCTCGATCAGCCCCAGCATTTT. It codes for CASTHGQLDQPQHF. The rearrangement joins TRBV19 to TRBJ1-5, with D maybe TRBD1 (6 bases). Deletions cut 7 bases from V and 5 bases from J, with 15 bases between. This CDR3 region has 14 residues. Germline V gene lookup returns CDR1 LNHDA and CDR2 SQIVND (reference sequence).

The V call is TRBV14, the J call TRBJ1-2; no firm D call. With 4 bases removed from V and 3 bases from J, the gap between germline ends came to 9 bases. This CDR3 spans 13 amino acids. CDR1 is SGHDN and CDR2 is FVKESK in the germline V gene. CDR3 nucleotides: TGTGCCAGCAGCCTCGTAGCCGACTATGGCTACACCTTC. Encoded protein: CASSLVADYGYTF.

The gene calls are TRBV7-9 and TRBJ2-7; D gene unclear. The CDR3 loop spans 12 amino acids. V lost 6 bases to trimming and J lost 3 bases, with 9 bases between them. Germline V gene lookup returns CDR1 SEHNR and CDR2 FQNEAQ (reference sequence). CDR3 region: CASRMGNYEQYF. CDR3 nucleotides: TGTGCCAGCAGAATGGGGAACTACGAGCAGTACTTC.

This clone has a handful of counts. The chain couples TRBV5-1 to TRBJ1-1; D might be TRBD1 (6 bases). The CDR3 spans 13 residues. The ends were cut back, 7 bases at V and 9 bases at J, with 19 bases in the middle. Germline V gene sequence: CDR1 SGHRS, CDR2 YFSETQ. CDR3 DNA sequence: TGCGCCAGCGCCGCGGGGGGGCCTGGCAAAGCTTTCTTT. Residues: CASAAGGPGKAFF.

J is TRBJ2-7 and V is TRBV6-5; 9 bases agree with TRBD1. CDR1 is MNHEY and CDR2 is SVGAGI in the germline V gene. The ends lost 5 bases at V and 3 bases at J; junction bases unmatched: 5. This CDR3 has 14 amino acids. CDR3 protein: CASSDRDRDYEQYF. Written as DNA, the CDR3 is TGTGCCAGCAGTGACCGGGACAGGGACTACGAGCAGTACTTC.

This clone was seen a handful of times. This chain uses TRBV15 with TRBJ2-6, with 7 bases fitting TRBD1. Germline lookup yields CDR1 LNHNV and CDR2 YYDKDF (reference sequence). This CDR3 is built from 18 residues. V lost 5 bases to trimming and J lost 0 bases; unmatched junction nucleotides: 10. The CDR3 region is CATSGRGTVNSGANVLTF. CDR3 nucleotides: TGTGCCACCAGCGGCCGAGGGACAGTGAACTCTGGGGCCAACGTCCTGACTTTC.

V and J are TRBV5-5 and TRBJ2-7; 7 bases are a match to TRBD1. Germline values: CDR1 SGHKS, CDR2 YYEKEE (reference sequence). V dropped 2 bases and J dropped 7; count of bases not matched to a gene: 12. The CDR3 has 15 residues. The CDR3 DNA reads as TGTGCCAGCAGCTTCTTAGGGGGCAGTTCGGGTGAGCAGTACTTC. Its protein is CASSFLGGSSGEQYF.

The chain links TRBV27 to TRBJ2-5; no firm D call. The CDR3 loop spans 15 amino acids. The ends were cut back, 4 bases at V and 1 base at J, with 13 bases in the middle. In germline, CDR1 is MNHEY, CDR2 SMNVEV (reference sequence). The CDR3 sequence is CASSSTFASQETQYF. CDR3 DNA sequence: TGTGCCAGCAGTTCCACCTTTGCGTCCCAAGAGACCCAGTACTTC.

The chain recombines TRBV9 with TRBJ2-1, with D perhaps TRBD1 (6 bases). Germline-derived CDR1 and CDR2 are SGDLS and YYNGEE. The CDR3 extends over 15 amino acids. V dropped 4 bases and J dropped 6 bases, with 17 bases sitting between them. CDR3 DNA sequence: TGTGCCAGCAGCCAGTTTTGGACAGCCTTCAATGAGCAGTTCTTC. It specifies CASSQFWTAFNEQFF.